This T cell receptor (beta chain) emerged from a study of OX40 agonist ivuxolimab in advanced cancers. Study-level background: Partial responses were achieved by three patients, one with hepatocellular carcinoma and two with cutaneous melanoma. Study results and caveats: Low normalized T-cell clonal expansion was additionally recorded for some nonresponders.

As concerns this clone: Its target is not known. This sample includes further DNA sequences coding for the same CDR3.

Data came from immunoSEQ multiplex PCR; TCRdb stores just in-frame clones and leaves some out. The repertoire holds 74,000 or so clones, 89% seen once, with about a tenth in the top ten. Trimming took 0 bases from V and 0 from J, leaving 7 bases between them. Germline CDR1 SGHRS, CDR2 YFSETQ. The CDR3 spans 14 residues. The TCR was taken from an adult with an advanced solid tumor such as melanoma, head and neck, liver or kidney cancer. This material consisted of CD4+ or CD8+ T cells sorted from blood, taken in a trial of the OX40 agonist ivuxolimab. The V call is TRBV5-1, the J call TRBJ2-7; D tentatively fits TRBD1 or TRBD2 (5 bases each). Here the CDR3 reads CASSLGGSSYEQYF. CDR3 DNA sequence: TGCGCCAGCAGCTTGGGGGGGAGCTCCTACGAGCAGTACTTC. Filled out from reference TRBV5-1 and TRBJ2-7, the complete variable domain reads KAGVTQTPRYLIKTRGQQVTLSCSPISGHRSVSWYQQTPGQGLQFLFEYFSETQRNKGNFPGRFSGRQFSNSRSEMNVSTLELGDSALYLCASSLGGSSYEQYFGPGTRLTVT.